This TCR beta chain was sequenced for a study of blood T cell repertoires in COVID-19. The repertoire was sequenced with immunoSEQ multiplex PCR; TCRdb's copy has only in-frame clones and lacks some. Altogether 65,000 to 80,000 clones are present, about nine tenths being singletons, with the ten largest covering 2%. The V gene lost 6 bases and the J gene lost 5 bases, with 8 bases spanning the gap. Germline-derived CDR1 and CDR2 are SGHRS and YFSETQ. This CDR3 comprises 11 residues. This sequence was found in a young man with acute or convalescent COVID-19. What was sequenced was peripheral blood. The chain recombines TRBV5-1 with TRBJ1-1; D remains unclear. This chain's CDR3 is CASKGRTEAFF. The CDR3 DNA is TGCGCCAGCAAAGGGAGGACTGAAGCTTTCTTT.